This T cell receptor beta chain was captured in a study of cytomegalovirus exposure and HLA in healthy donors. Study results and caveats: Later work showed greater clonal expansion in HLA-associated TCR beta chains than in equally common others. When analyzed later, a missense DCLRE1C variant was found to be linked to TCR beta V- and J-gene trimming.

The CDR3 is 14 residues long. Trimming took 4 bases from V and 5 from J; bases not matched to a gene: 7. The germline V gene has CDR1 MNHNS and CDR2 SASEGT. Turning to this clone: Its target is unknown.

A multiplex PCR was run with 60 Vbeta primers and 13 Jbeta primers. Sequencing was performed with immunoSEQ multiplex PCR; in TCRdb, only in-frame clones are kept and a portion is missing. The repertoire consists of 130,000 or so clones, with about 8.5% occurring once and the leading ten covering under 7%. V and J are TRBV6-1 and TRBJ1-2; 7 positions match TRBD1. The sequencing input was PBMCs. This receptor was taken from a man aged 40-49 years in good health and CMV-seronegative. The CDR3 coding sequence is TGTGCCAGCAGTGTCCGGGACAGCAATTATGGCTACACCTTC. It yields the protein CASSVRDSNYGYTF.